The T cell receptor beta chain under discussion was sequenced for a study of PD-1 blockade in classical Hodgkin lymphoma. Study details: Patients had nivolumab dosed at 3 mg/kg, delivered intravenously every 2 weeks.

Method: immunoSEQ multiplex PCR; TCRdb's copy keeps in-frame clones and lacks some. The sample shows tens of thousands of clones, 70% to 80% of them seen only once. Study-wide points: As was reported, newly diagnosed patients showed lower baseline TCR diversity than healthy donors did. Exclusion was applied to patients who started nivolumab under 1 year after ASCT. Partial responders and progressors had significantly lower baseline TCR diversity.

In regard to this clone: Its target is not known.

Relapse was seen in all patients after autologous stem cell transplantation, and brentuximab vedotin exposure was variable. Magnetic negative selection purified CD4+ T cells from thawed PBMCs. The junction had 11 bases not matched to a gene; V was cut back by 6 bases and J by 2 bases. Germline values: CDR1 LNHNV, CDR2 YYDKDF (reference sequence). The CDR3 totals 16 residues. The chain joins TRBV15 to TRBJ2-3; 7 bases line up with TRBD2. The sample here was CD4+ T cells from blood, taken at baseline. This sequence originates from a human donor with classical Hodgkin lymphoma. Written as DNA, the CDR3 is TGTGCCACCAGGCGGCACCTAGCGGAGCTCACAGATACGCAGTATTTT. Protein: CATRRHLAELTDTQYF.